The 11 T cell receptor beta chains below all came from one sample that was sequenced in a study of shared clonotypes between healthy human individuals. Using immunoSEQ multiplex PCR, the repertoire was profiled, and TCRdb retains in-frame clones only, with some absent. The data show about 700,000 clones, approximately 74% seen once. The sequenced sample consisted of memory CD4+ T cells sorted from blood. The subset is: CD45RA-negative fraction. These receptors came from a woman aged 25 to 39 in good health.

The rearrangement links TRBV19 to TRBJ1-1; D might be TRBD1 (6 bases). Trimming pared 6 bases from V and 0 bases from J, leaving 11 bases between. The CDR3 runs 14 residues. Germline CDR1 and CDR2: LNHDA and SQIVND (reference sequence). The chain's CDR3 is CASRPGTLNTEAFF. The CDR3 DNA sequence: TGTGCCAGTAGACCCGGGACACTGAACACTGAAGCTTTCTTT.

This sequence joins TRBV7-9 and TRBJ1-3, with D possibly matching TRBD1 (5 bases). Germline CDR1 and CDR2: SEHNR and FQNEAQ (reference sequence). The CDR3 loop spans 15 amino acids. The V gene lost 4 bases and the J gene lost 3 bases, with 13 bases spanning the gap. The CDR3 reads CASSSDSSVGNTIYF. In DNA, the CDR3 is TGTGCCAGCAGCTCCGACAGTAGCGTTGGAAACACCATATATTTT.

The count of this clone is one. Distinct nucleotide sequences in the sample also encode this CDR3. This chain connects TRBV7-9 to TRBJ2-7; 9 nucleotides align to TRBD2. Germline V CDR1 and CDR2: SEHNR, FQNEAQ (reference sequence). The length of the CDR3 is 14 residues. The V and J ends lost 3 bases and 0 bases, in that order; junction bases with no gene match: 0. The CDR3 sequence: CASSLTSGSYEQYF. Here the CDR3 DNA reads TGTGCCAGCAGCTTGACTAGCGGCTCCTACGAGCAGTACTTC.

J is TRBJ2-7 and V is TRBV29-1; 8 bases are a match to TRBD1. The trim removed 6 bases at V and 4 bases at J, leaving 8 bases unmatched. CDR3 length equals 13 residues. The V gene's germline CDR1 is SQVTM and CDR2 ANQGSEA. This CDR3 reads CSVAGTGVYEQYF. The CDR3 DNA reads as TGCAGCGTCGCCGGGACAGGTGTATACGAGCAGTACTTC.

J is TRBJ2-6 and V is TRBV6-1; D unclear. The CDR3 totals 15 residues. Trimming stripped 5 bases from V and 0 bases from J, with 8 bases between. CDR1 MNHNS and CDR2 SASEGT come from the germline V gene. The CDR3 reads CASSNRASGANVLTF. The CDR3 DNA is TGTGCCAGCAGTAACAGAGCCTCTGGGGCCAACGTCCTGACTTTC.

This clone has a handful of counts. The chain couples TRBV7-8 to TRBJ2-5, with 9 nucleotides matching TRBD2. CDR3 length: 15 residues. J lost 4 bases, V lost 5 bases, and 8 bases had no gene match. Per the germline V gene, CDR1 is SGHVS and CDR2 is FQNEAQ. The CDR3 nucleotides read TGTGCCAGCAGCGACGCGCGGGAGGGCCGAGAGACCCAGTACTTC. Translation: CASSDAREGRETQYF.

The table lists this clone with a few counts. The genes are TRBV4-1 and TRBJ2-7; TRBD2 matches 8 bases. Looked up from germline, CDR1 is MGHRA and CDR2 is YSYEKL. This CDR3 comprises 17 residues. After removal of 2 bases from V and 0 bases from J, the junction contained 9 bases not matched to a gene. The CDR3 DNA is TGCGCCAGCAGCCAAACGTTTAGCGGGATCACCTCCTACGAGCAGTACTTC. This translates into CASSQTFSGITSYEQYF.

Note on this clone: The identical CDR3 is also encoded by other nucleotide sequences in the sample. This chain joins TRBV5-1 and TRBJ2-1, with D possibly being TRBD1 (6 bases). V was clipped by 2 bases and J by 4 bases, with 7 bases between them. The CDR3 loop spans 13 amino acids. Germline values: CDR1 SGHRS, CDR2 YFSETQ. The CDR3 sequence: CASSFQGYNEQFF. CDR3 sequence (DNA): TGCGCCAGCAGCTTTCAGGGGTACAATGAGCAGTTCTTC. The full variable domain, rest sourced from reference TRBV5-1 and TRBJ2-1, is KAGVTQTPRYLIKTRGQQVTLSCSPISGHRSVSWYQQTPGQGLQFLFEYFSETQRNKGNFPGRFSGRQFSNSRSEMNVSTLELGDSALYLCASSFQGYNEQFFGPGTRLTVL.

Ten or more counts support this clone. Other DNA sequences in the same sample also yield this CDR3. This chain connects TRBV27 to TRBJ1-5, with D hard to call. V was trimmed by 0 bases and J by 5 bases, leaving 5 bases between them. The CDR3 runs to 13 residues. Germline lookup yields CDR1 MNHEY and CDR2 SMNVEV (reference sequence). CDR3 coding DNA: TGTGCCAGCAGTTTATCCCGAGATCAGCCCCAGCATTTT. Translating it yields CASSLSRDQPQHF.

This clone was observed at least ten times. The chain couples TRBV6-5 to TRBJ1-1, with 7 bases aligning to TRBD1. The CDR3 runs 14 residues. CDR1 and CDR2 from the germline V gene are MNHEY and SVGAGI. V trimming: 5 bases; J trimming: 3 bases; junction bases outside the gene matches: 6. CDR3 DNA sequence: TGTGCCAGCAGTAAAGGGACAGATTACACTGAAGCTTTCTTT. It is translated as CASSKGTDYTEAFF.

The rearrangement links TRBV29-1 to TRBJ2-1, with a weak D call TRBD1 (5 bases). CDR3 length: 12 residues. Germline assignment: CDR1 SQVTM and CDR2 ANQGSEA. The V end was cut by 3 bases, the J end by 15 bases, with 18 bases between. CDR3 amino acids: CSVDLFGAVPFF. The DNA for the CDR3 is TGCAGCGTTGACCTGTTTGGGGCCGTGCCGTTCTTC.